The 5 T cell receptor beta chains below all came from one sample that was sequenced in a study of blood T cell repertoires in COVID-19. Using immunoSEQ multiplex PCR, the repertoire was profiled, and TCRdb retains in-frame clones only, with some absent. Of around 50,000 clones listed, approximately 86% are singletons. The specimen sequenced was peripheral blood. These receptors came from a woman older than 75 with acute or convalescent COVID-19.

This clone was found a few times. For the CDR3, the DNA is TGTGCCAGCAGTTACTCTGACACATTTGGCCAGCCCCAGCATTTT. It yields the protein CASSYSDTFGQPQHF. The V and J genes are TRBV6-6 and TRBJ1-5; D gene ambiguous. The V gene lost 0 bases and the J gene lost 7 bases, with 13 bases spanning the gap. Germline CDR1 is MNHNY and CDR2 is SVGAGI (reference sequence). The CDR3 has 15 residues.

This chain connects TRBV7-8 to TRBJ2-2, with TRBD2 identical over 10 bases. Germline values: CDR1 SGHVS, CDR2 FQNEAQ. The CDR3 runs 16 residues. Unmatched junction bases numbered 8, after V lost 5 bases and J lost 5 bases. The CDR3 region has the DNA TGTGCCAGCAGCGCAGGAGCGGGGGGGCTAACCGGGGAGCTGTTTTTT. Its protein is CASSAGAGGLTGELFF.

V is TRBV18 and J is TRBJ2-2; a weak D match, TRBD2 (5 bases). This CDR3 has 14 amino acids. The germline V gene encodes CDR1 KGHSH and CDR2 LQKENI. The V end lost 5 bases, the J end lost 4 bases, and 11 bases lay between the germline ends. CDR3 bases: TGTGCCAGCTCATCACAAACTAGCACCGGGGAGCTGTTTTTT. Amino acid sequence: CASSSQTSTGELFF. Full variable domain (remainder filled in from reference TRBV18 and TRBJ2-2): NAGVMQNPRHLVRRRGQEARLRCSPMKGHSHVYWYRQLPEEGLKFMVYLQKENIIDESGMPKERFSAEFPKEGPSILRIQQVVRGDSAAYFCASSSQTSTGELFFGEGSRLTVL.

V gene TRBV6-1 combines with J gene TRBJ1-2; possibly TRBD1 for D (5 bases). This CDR3 spans 14 amino acids. V lost 1 base and J lost 5, with 11 bases in between. Germline V CDR1 and CDR2: MNHNS, SASEGT. CDR3 loop: CASSEEGPRYGYTF. DNA of the CDR3: TGTGCCAGCAGTGAAGAGGGGCCAAGGTATGGCTACACCTTC.

Details on this clone: Other nucleotide sequences in the sample specify the same CDR3. The chain recombines TRBV6-5 with TRBJ1-1, with 9 bases lining up with TRBD1. CDR3 length equals 15 residues. V lost 6 bases to trimming and J lost 0 bases; unmatched junction nucleotides: 5. Germline CDR1 and CDR2: MNHEY and SVGAGI. CDR3 nucleotides: TGTGCCAGCAGGGACCGGGACAGGGTGAACACTGAAGCTTTCTTT. Translated: CASRDRDRVNTEAFF.